A selection of T cell receptor beta chains follows, all from one sample in a study of cytomegalovirus exposure and HLA in healthy donors. The assay was immunoSEQ multiplex PCR, and TCRdb's table has in-frame clones only and misses some. The sample records 100,000 to 150,000 clones, around 94% being singletons. The sequencing sample was made of PBMCs. These receptors originate from a woman aged 18-35 years in good health and CMV-seronegative. CDR3s include the opening cysteine and the closing phenylalanine or tryptophan. D genes are given only for firm matches. The listing skips clone size in some rows; elsewhere it reads once, few, many or a size class.

TRBD2,TRBV2,TRBJ2-1,NA,15,TGTGCCAGCAGGGGATCTAGCGGTTCCTACAATGAGCAGTTCTTC,CASRGSSGSYNEQFF
NA,TRBV4-1,TRBJ1-6,NA,14,TGCGCCAGCGGGGAGAGCTCCTATAATTCACCCCTCCACTTT,CASGESSYNSPLHF
TRBD1,TRBV9,TRBJ2-1,once,14,TGTGCCAGCAGCGTATCGACAGGGGGCAATGAGCAGTTCTTC,CASSVSTGGNEQFF
NA,TRBV19,TRBJ2-5,NA,14,TGTGCCAGTAGTACGACCGCTAGTACAGAGACCCAGTACTTC,CASSTTASTETQYF
TRBD1,TRBV10-1,TRBJ1-3,NA,16,TGCGCCAGCAGTGAGGACAGGGGTTTCGTCGGAAACACCATATATTTT,CASSEDRGFVGNTIYF
NA,TRBV30,TRBJ1-6,NA,13,TGTGCCTGGAGTGTACAGGTTTTATCACCCCTCCACTTT,CAWSVQVLSPLHF
TRBD2,TRBV5-6,TRBJ2-3,once,16,TGTGCCAGCAGCTTGAGTAGCGGGCTTTTCACAGATACGCAGTATTTT,CASSLSSGLFTDTQYF
TRBD2,TRBV5-1,TRBJ2-1,NA,15,TGCGCCAGCAGCTTCTTAGCGGGGGGTGGTGATGAGCAGTTCTTC,CASSFLAGGGDEQFF
NA,TRBV6-6,TRBJ2-3,NA,11,TGTGCCAGCAGCGCCCGGGATACGCAGTATTTT,CASSARDTQYF
TRBD1,TRBV19,TRBJ1-1,NA,19,TGTGCCAGTAGTATAAAAGGGACAGGGGGCACCGTTCGGAACACTGAAGCTTTCTTT,CASSIKGTGGTVRNTEAFF
NA,TRBV5-1,TRBJ2-2,NA,18,TGCGCCAGCGGTTCACAACCTGGGGGACTCGCGAACACCGGGGAGCTGTTTTTT,CASGSQPGGLANTGELFF
TRBD1,TRBV10-3,TRBJ1-2,once,14,TGTGCCATCAGTGTTACAGGGGGGGACTATGGCTACACCTTC,CAISVTGGDYGYTF
TRBD1,TRBV5-1,TRBJ1-1,NA,14,TGCGCCAGCAGCTTGGAGACAGGGAAGACTGAAGCTTTCTTT,CASSLETGKTEAFF
TRBD2,TRBV11-2,TRBJ2-7,NA,15,TGTGCCAGCAGCCATAACAGCGGGGCCATCTACGAGCAGTACTTC,CASSHNSGAIYEQYF
NA,TRBV30,TRBJ1-6,once,17,TGTGCCTGGAAGGGGAGGGCGCTCTCCTCCTATAATTCACCCCTCCACTTT,CAWKGRALSSYNSPLHF
NA,TRBV28,TRBJ2-7,NA,15,TGTGCCAGCATGGGGGTTACGGGAGACGGCTACGAGCAGTACTTC,CASMGVTGDGYEQYF
TRBD1,TRBV2,TRBJ1-1,NA,13,TGTGCCAGCAGGGAATCCGAACAGGGGCTGGCTTTCTTT,CASRESEQGLAFF
TRBD1,TRBV2,TRBJ1-1,NA,14,TGTGCCAGCAGGTTTGGGACAGGGGGAGGTGAAGCTTTCTTT,CASRFGTGGGEAFF
NA,TRBV2,TRBJ1-2,NA,12,TGTGCCAGCAGTGTTAGTGACTATGGCTACACCTTC,CASSVSDYGYTF
NA,TRBV7-9,TRBJ1-2,once,14,TGTGCCAGCAGCCCTCAGACAGTTAACTATGGCTACACCTTC,CASSPQTVNYGYTF
NA,TRBV5-4,TRBJ2-7,NA,14,TGTGCCAGCAGCGACCAGGGATCTCTGTACGAGCAGTACTTC,CASSDQGSLYEQYF
NA,TRBV2,TRBJ2-4,NA,12,TGTGCCAGCAGGACCCTGGACAGCCCTTGGTACTTC,CASRTLDSPWYF
NA,TRBV28,TRBJ1-5,NA,15,TGTGCCAGCAGTGCCCCCAGGGGAGGCAATCAGCCCCAGCATTTT,CASSAPRGGNQPQHF
NA,TRBV28,TRBJ1-1,NA,13,TGTGCCAGCACCTCGATAGACAGACCTGAAGCTTTCTTT,CASTSIDRPEAFF
NA,TRBV13,TRBJ1-6,NA,15,TGTGCCAGCAGCTCCTTCCAGGGGATGGGATCACCCCTCCACTTT,CASSSFQGMGSPLHF
NA,TRBV9,TRBJ2-5,NA,15,TGTGCCAGCAGCGTTACAACAGGGTTTGGAGAGACCCAGTACTTC,CASSVTTGFGETQYF
NA,TRBV2,TRBJ1-6,NA,15,TGTGCCAGCGAATCGAGGAGCTCCTATAATTCACCCCTCCACTTT,CASESRSSYNSPLHF
TRBD1,TRBV5-1,TRBJ1-2,NA,15,TGCGCCAGCAGCTTGGCAGGGGGACAGGGCGATGGCTACACCTTC,CASSLAGGQGDGYTF
TRBD1,TRBV19,TRBJ1-5,NA,14,TGTGCCAGTAGCCAAACAGGGGGGAATCAGCCCCAGCATTTT,CASSQTGGNQPQHF
NA,TRBV5-5,TRBJ2-1,NA,15,TGTGCCAGCAGCTTGGATCCTCAGTCCTACAATGAGCAGTTCTTC,CASSLDPQSYNEQFF
TRBD1,TRBV6-1,TRBJ2-5,once,16,TGTGCCAGCAGTGGTTGGGACAGCCGCTCTTGGGGGTCCCAGTACTTC,CASSGWDSRSWGSQYF
TRBD1,TRBV6-6,TRBJ1-6,NA,16,TGTGCCAGCAGACGGACAGGGAGTTTTATCAGATCACCCCTCCACTTT,CASRRTGSFIRSPLHF
NA,TRBV5-1,TRBJ2-1,NA,14,TGCGCCAGCAGCTTGGACAGCCTCTCAAGGGAGCAGTTCTTC,CASSLDSLSREQFF
TRBD1,TRBV25-1,TRBJ2-6,NA,17,TGTGCCAGCAGTGCCGACAGGGGGGTTCGGGGGGCCAACGTCCTGACTTTC,CASSADRGVRGANVLTF
TRBD2,TRBV11-2,TRBJ2-7,NA,15,TGTGCCAGCAGCTCGTTCGGGACTACCATCTACGAGCAGTACTTC,CASSSFGTTIYEQYF
TRBD1,TRBV11-2,TRBJ1-5,NA,15,TGTGCCAGCAGCTTAGGCGGACAGGGAATTCAGCCCCAGCATTTT,CASSLGGQGIQPQHF
NA,TRBV5-4,TRBJ2-1,NA,16,TGTGCCAGCAGCTGGCCCGGGACTACGTTTAGGGGGGAGCAGTTCTTC,CASSWPGTTFRGEQFF
TRBD1,TRBV11-2,TRBJ1-1,NA,14,TGTGCCAGCAGCTGGACAGGGGCGAACACTGAAGCTTTCTTT,CASSWTGANTEAFF
TRBD2,TRBV2,TRBJ2-1,NA,16,TGTGCCAGCATGATGAGAACTAGCGGGGGTCAGGGGGAGCAGTTCTTC,CASMMRTSGGQGEQFF
NA,TRBV5-1,TRBJ2-5,NA,15,TGCGCCAGCAGCTTAACTACAAACCTAGTTGAGACCCAGTACTTC,CASSLTTNLVETQYF
NA,TRBV5-1,TRBJ2-3,NA,15,TGCGCCAGCAGCTTGGAACCAGGGGTCACAGATACGCAGTATTTT,CASSLEPGVTDTQYF
TRBD2,TRBV29-1,TRBJ2-1,NA,14,TGCAGCGGGGAGACTAGCGGATCCTACAATGAGCAGTTCTTC,CSGETSGSYNEQFF
NA,TRBV11-2,TRBJ2-5,NA,18,TGTGCCAGCAGCTTAGATCTTTATGGGGGGGGGCCTATTGAGACCCAGTACTTC,CASSLDLYGGGPIETQYF
NA,TRBV18,TRBJ2-7,NA,14,TGTGCCAGCTCACGTCCTAGCGTGAACTACGAGCAGTACTTC,CASSRPSVNYEQYF
NA,TRBV19,TRBJ2-2,NA,16,TGTGCCAGTAGTCTACTACCGGGACAGAACACCGGGGAGCTGTTTTTT,CASSLLPGQNTGELFF
TRBD1,TRBV7-2,TRBJ1-1,NA,16,TGTGCCAGCAGCTTAGGCCGGGACAGGGGGCTCACTGAAGCTTTCTTT,CASSLGRDRGLTEAFF
NA,TRBV7-9,TRBJ1-2,NA,15,TGTGCCAGCAGCTTGACAGTCACAGCTAACTATGGCTACACCTTC,CASSLTVTANYGYTF
NA,TRBV2,TRBJ2-3,NA,11,TGTGCCAGCAGTGTCTCAGATACGCAGTATTTT,CASSVSDTQYF
NA,TRBV19,TRBJ1-2,NA,15,TGTGCCAGTAGTATAGCAGGAGGTCACAACTATGGCTACACCTTC,CASSIAGGHNYGYTF
TRBD1,TRBV25-1,TRBJ1-1,NA,13,TGTGCCAGCAGGGGGACAGCGAACACTGAAGCTTTCTTT,CASRGTANTEAFF
TRBD1,TRBV5-4,TRBJ2-1,once,15,TGTGCCAGCAGCTTGAGACAGGGGATTGGGAATGAGCAGTTCTTC,CASSLRQGIGNEQFF
NA,TRBV9,TRBJ2-2,medium-sized,13,TGTGCCAGCAGCCCAGCCGGGGCCGGGGAGCTGTTTTTT,CASSPAGAGELFF
NA,TRBV5-1,TRBJ1-1,NA,13,TGCGCCAGCAGCCCCAGGGGTGTCCCTGAAGCTTTCTTT,CASSPRGVPEAFF
TRBD2,TRBV4-1,TRBJ2-3,NA,17,TGCGCCAGCAGCCAAGAGGACTGGGGGGGAAGGACAGATACGCAGTATTTT,CASSQEDWGGRTDTQYF
NA,TRBV28,TRBJ1-1,NA,11,TGTGCCAGCAGTTTATCCGGAGGAGCTTTCTTT,CASSLSGGAFF